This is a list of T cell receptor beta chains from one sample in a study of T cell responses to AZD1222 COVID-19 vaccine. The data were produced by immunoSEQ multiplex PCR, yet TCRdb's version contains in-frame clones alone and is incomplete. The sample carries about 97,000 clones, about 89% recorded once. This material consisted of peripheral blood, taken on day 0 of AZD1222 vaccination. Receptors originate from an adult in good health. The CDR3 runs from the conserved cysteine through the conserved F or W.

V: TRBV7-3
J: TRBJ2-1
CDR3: CASSPTGTSNAYEQFF

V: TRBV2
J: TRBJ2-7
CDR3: CASSRGREYEQYF

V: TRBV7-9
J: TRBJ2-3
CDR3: CASSLGAGLGTDTQYF

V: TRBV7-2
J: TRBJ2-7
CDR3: CASSSGLAGVEQYF

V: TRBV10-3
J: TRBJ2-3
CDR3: CASVGTDTQYF

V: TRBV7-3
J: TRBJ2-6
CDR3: CASSLTGNSGANVLTF

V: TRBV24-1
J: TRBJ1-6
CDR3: CATPGTGNSPLHF

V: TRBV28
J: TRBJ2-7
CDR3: CASSPWTSGGSYEQYF

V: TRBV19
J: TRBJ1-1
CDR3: CASSTAGGDTEAFF

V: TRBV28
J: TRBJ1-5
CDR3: CASSSPQARQPQHF

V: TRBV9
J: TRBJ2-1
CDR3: CASSVDGTYNEQFF

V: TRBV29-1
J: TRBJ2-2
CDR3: CSVFIRTSGRAGELFF

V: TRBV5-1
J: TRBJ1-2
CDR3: CASSPDRLNYGYTF

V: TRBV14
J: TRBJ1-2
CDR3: CASSQFDSYGYTF

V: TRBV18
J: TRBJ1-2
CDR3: CASSPSTGGDYGYTF

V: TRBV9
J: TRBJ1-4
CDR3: CASSATGTGGFEKLFF

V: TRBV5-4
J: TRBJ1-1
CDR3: CASSGTVNTEAFF

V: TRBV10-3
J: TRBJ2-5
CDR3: CATRLSQGTLWGTQYF

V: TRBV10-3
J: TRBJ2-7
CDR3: CAISEGLAGVYEQYF

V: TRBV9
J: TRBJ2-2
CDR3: CASSVAGRLPGELFF

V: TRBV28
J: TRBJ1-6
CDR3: CASSLLENSPLHF

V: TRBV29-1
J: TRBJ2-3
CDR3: CSVEKGLAGGVPTDTQYF

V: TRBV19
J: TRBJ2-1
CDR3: CASSTPTGTSGRAGYNEQFF

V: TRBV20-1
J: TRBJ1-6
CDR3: CSASGVGGSATRTDSPLHF

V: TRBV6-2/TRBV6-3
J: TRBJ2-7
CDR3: CASSSLWAGIYEQYF

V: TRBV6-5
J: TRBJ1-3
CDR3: CASSPTGNTIYF

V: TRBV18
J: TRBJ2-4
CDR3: CASSPPQVAKNIQYF

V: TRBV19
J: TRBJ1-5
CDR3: CASSINRDRDQPQHF

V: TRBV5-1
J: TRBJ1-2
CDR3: CASSWVGQGAGGYTF

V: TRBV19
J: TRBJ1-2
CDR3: CASSDWPGGGYTF

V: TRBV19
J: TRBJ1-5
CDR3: CASSWRGGGNQPQHF

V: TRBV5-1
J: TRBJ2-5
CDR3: CASSLGGSQAQYF

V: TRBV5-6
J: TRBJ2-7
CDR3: CASSLVWASGSGEQYF

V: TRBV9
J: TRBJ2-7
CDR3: CASSKTSGGSFYEQYF

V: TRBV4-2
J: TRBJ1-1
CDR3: CASSQAKTGRTEAFF

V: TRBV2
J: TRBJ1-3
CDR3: CASSDPGTPGNTIYF

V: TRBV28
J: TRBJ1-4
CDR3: CASSWTGGAEKLFF

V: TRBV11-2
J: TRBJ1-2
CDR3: CASSPGTVYGYTF

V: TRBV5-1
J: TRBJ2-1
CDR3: CASSGGHNEQFF

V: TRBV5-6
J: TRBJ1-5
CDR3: CASSFRQGYNQPQHF

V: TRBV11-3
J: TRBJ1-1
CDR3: CASSPRGGGTEAFF

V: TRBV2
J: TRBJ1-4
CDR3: CASRERAATNEKLFF

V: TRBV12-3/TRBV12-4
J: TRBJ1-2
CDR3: CASSQGVNYGYTF

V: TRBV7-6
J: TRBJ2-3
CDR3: CASSLLAGGNTDTQYF

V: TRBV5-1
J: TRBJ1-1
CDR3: CASSLLSPSDTEAFF

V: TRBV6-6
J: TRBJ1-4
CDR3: CASSGQSTNEKLFF

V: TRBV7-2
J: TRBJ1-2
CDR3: CASSFDSSGDYGYTF

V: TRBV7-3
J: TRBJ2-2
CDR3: CASSLRSGGLTGELFF

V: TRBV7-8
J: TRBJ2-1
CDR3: CASSLWTSGVNEQFF

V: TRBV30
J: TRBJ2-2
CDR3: CAWHQGTASSGELFF

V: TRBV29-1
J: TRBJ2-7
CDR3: CSVVYNGPYEQYF

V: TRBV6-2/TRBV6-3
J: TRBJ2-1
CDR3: CASSPGRNEQFF